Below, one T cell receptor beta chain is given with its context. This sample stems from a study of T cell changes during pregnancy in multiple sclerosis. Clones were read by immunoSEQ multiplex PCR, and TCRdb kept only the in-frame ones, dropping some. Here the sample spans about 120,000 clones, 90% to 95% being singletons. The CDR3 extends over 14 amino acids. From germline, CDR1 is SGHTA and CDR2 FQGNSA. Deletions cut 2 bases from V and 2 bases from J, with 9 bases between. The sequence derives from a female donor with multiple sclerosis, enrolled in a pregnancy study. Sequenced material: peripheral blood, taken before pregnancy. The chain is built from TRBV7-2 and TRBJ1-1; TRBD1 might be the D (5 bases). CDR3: CASSLRGYNTEAFF. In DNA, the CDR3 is TGTGCCAGCAGCTTAAGGGGCTATAACACTGAAGCTTTCTTT. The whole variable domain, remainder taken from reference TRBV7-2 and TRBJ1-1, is GAGVSQSPSNKVTEKGKDVELRCDPISGHTALYWYRQSLGQGLEFLIYFQGNSAPDKSGLPSDRFSAERTGGSVSTLTIQRTQQEDSAVYLCASSLRGYNTEAFFGQGTRLTVV.